Presented here are 16 T cell receptor beta chains from one specimen sequenced in a study of response to subunit inactivated influenza vaccine. TCRdb ran MiXCR on the RT-PCR reads and lists one entry per CDR3 protein. This table has 500,000 to 600,000 distinct CDR3 sequences, 16% appearing once. The starting material was CD4+ T cells sorted from PBMCs, obtained roughly 24 months after vaccination. The origin of the receptors is a man aged 50-75 years who received an inactivated influenza vaccine.

The gene calls are TRBV20-1 and TRBJ2-1, with D unclear. Trimming left V 4 bases short and J 4 bases short, with 11 bases between. The CDR3 consists of 13 residues. Germline CDR1 DFQATT, CDR2 SNEGSKA (reference sequence). CDR3 region: CSAKEFGYNEQFF. The CDR3 region has the DNA TGCAGTGCTAAGGAATTTGGGTACAATGAGCAGTTCTTC.

The J gene is TRBJ1-2, the V gene TRBV3-1; D is uncertain. The CDR3 contains 13 residues. CDR1 and CDR2 (germline): LGHDT, YNNKEL (reference sequence). V was cut by 0 bases and J by 4 bases, with 6 bases left in between. The CDR3 DNA reads as TGTGCCAGCAGCCAAGATCCCAGCTATGGCTACACCTTC. This sequence encodes CASSQDPSYGYTF.

This clonotype was counted a few times. V gene TRBV20-1 combines with J gene TRBJ2-4, with TRBD2 matching 7 bases. The V gene's germline CDR1 is DFQATT and CDR2 SNEGSKA (reference sequence). The CDR3 is made up of 12 amino acids. V lost 6 bases, J lost 7 bases, and 6 bases stayed unmatched. This CDR3 is CSAREGGNIQYF. The CDR3 DNA reads TGCAGTGCACGTGAGGGAGGGAACATTCAGTACTTC.

This clonotype was observed a few times. The chain has TRBV20-1 and TRBJ2-7; 9 bases align to TRBD1. Germline V gives CDR1 DFQATT, CDR2 SNEGSKA (reference sequence). V dropped 0 bases and J dropped 9; count of bases not matched to a gene: 6. The CDR3 is 13 amino acids. CDR3 coding DNA: TGCAGTGCTAGAGATCGAACAGGGGGCATGCAGTACTTC. This translates into CSARDRTGGMQYF.

This clonotype was picked up a small number of times. CDR3 residues: CASRDSGVSSYEQYF. For the CDR3, the DNA is TGCGCCAGCAGGGATAGCGGGGTCAGCTCCTACGAGCAGTACTTC. The chain recombines TRBV5-1 with TRBJ2-7; 8 bases fit TRBD2. V gave up 5 bases and J gave up 0 bases; unmatched junction bases: 7. The germline V gene has CDR1 SGHRS and CDR2 YFSETQ. The CDR3 extends over 15 amino acids.

This chain connects TRBV7-2 to TRBJ1-5, with 9 bases matching TRBD1. The V gene's germline CDR1 is SGHTA and CDR2 FQGNSA. The ends lost 4 bases at V and 9 bases at J; junction bases unmatched: 7. CDR3 length: 14 amino acids. As DNA, the CDR3 is TGTGCCAGCAGCTCGGGACAGGGAAGGTCGCCCCAGCATTTT. Amino acids: CASSSGQGRSPQHF.

The V call is TRBV5-1, the J call TRBJ2-2, with 7 bases identical to TRBD1. With 3 bases clipped from V and 1 base from J, the junction kept 9 bases outside the gene matches. Germline CDR1 reads SGHRS; CDR2 reads YFSETQ. CDR3 size: 17 residues. CDR3 sequence: CASSSNRGWMNTGELFF. The CDR3, as DNA: TGCGCCAGCAGCTCTAACAGGGGTTGGATGAACACCGGGGAGCTGTTTTTT.

V is TRBV5-1 and J is TRBJ2-4; unclear D gene. This CDR3 spans 14 amino acids. V dropped 0 bases and J dropped 6 bases, with 10 bases sitting between them. Germline CDR1 and CDR2: SGHRS and YFSETQ. The CDR3 spells CASSLGQSLNIQYF. The CDR3, as DNA: TGCGCCAGCAGCTTGGGGCAGAGCTTAAACATTCAGTACTTC.

This clonotype was found a few times. The gene calls are TRBV3-1 and TRBJ2-5; 8 bases are shared with TRBD2. Germline V gene lookup returns CDR1 LGHDT and CDR2 YNNKEL (reference sequence). V lost 6 bases, J lost 4 bases, and 10 bases stayed unmatched. The CDR3 is made up of 15 amino acids. The CDR3 is CASSKSGRLGETQYF. CDR3 nucleotide sequence: TGTGCCAGCAGTAAAAGCGGGAGATTAGGAGAGACCCAGTACTTC.

The sample holds a few counts of this clonotype. This chain connects TRBV4-1 to TRBJ2-3; D assignment may be TRBD1 or TRBD2 (5 bases each). The CDR3 extends over 20 amino acids. Germline CDR1 MGHRA, CDR2 YSYEKL. The V end was cut by 4 bases, the J end by 5 bases, with 31 bases between. CDR3 region: CASSPRDGSGLILRGDTQYF. The CDR3 DNA is TGCGCCAGCAGCCCCAGGGACGGCTCCGGCCTAATATTACGGGGAGATACGCAGTATTTT.

This clonotype was seen once. The V call is TRBV27, the J call TRBJ2-7, with TRBD2 matching 7 bases. The CDR3 contains 14 residues. Germline CDR1 and CDR2: MNHEY and SMNVEV (reference sequence). Trimming took 5 bases from V and 3 from J; bases not matched to a gene: 7. CDR3 sequence (DNA): TGTGCCAGCAGTCCCCGCGGGGGTCACTACGAGCAGTACTTC. This translates into CASSPRGGHYEQYF.

This chain joins TRBV9 and TRBJ2-3, with 9 bases matching TRBD2. The CDR3 runs to 16 residues. The J segment lost 6 bases and the V segment lost 2 bases, leaving 10 bases of the junction unmatched. Germline CDR1 is SGDLS and CDR2 is YYNGEE. This CDR3 reads CASSVMSGAGGDTQYF. DNA of the CDR3: TGTGCCAGCAGCGTTATGTCCGGAGCGGGAGGTGATACGCAGTATTTT. The full variable domain, with the rest looked up from reference TRBV9 and TRBJ2-3, is DSGVTQTPKHLITATGQRVTLRCSPRSGDLSVYWYQQSLDQGLQFLIQYYNGEERAKGNILERFSAQQFPDLHSELNLSSLELGDSALYFCASSVMSGAGGDTQYFGPGTRLTVL.

This clonotype was detected a few times. As DNA, the CDR3 is TGTGCCAGCAGCTTAGCGGACAGTTCCTACGAGCAGTACTTC. As protein: CASSLADSSYEQYF. V usage is TRBV7-8 and J usage is TRBJ2-7; tentative D call: TRBD1 (6 bases). V dropped 0 bases and J dropped 1 base, with 7 bases sitting between them. CDR3 length equals 14 residues. The germline gives CDR1 SGHVS, CDR2 FQNEAQ.

The V gene is TRBV5-5, the J gene TRBJ1-2; D is perhaps TRBD1 (5 bases). This CDR3 contains 15 residues. The germline V and J ends were trimmed by 2 bases and 2 bases, with 13 bases remaining between them. The germline V gene has CDR1 SGHKS and CDR2 YYEKEE (reference sequence). In DNA, the CDR3 is TGTGCCAGCAGCTTCGAAGGGGTCGGAAACTATGGCTACACCTTC. Residues: CASSFEGVGNYGYTF.

V usage is TRBV20-1 and J usage is TRBJ2-7, with D tentatively TRBD1 (5 bases). The V and J ends lost 3 bases and 3 bases respectively, with 15 bases between them. This CDR3 has 14 amino acids. Looked up from germline, CDR1 is DFQATT and CDR2 is SNEGSKA (reference sequence). This chain's CDR3 is CSASFQGTHYEQYF. In DNA, the CDR3 is TGCAGTGCTAGTTTCCAGGGAACCCACTACGAGCAGTACTTC.

Many counts were recorded for this clonotype. This sequence joins TRBV12-3 or TRBV12-4 and TRBJ2-5; 7 nucleotides agree with TRBD2. After removal of 6 bases from V and 1 base from J, the junction contained 5 bases not matched to a gene. CDR3 size: 14 residues. In DNA, the CDR3 is TGTGCCAGCAGAACCGGGACTATCCAAGAGACCCAGTACTTC. Residues: CASRTGTIQETQYF.